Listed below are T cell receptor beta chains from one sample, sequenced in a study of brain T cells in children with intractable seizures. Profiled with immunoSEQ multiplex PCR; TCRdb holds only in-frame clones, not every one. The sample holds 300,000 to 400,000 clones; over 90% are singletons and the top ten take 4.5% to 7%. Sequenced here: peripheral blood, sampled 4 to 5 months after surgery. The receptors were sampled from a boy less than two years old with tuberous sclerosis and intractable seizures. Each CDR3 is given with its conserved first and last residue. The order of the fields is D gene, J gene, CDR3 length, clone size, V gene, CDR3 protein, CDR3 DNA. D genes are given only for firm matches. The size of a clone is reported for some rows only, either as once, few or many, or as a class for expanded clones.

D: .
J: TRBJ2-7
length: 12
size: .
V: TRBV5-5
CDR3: CASSSTGGALYF
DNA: TGTGCCAGCAGCTCAACGGGTGGGGCGCTGTACTTC

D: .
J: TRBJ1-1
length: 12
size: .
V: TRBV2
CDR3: CASRKAEVGAFF
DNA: TGTGCCAGCAGAAAGGCGGAGGTTGGAGCTTTCTTT

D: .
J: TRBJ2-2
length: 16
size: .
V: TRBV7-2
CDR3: CASSFTGFPDTGELFF
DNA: TGTGCCAGCAGCTTTACAGGGTTCCCGGACACCGGGGAGCTGTTTTTT

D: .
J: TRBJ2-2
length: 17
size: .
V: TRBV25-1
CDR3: CASSEDASRANTGELFF
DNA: TGTGCCAGCAGTGAAGACGCTAGCAGGGCGAACACCGGGGAGCTGTTTTTT

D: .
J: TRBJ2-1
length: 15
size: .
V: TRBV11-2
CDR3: CASSNSRESYNEQFF
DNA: TGTGCCAGCAGCAACTCCAGGGAGTCCTACAATGAGCAGTTCTTC

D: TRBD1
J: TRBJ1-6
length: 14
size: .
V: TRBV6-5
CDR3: CASMGTVYNSPLHF
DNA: TGTGCCAGTATGGGGACAGTCTATAATTCACCCCTCCACTTT

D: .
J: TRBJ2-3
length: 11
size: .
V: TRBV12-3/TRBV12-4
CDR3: CASKGTDTQYF
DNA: TGTGCCAGCAAGGGCACAGATACGCAGTATTTT

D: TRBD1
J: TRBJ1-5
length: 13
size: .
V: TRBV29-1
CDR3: CSVGQGRDQPQHF
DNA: TGCAGCGTCGGACAGGGGAGAGACCAGCCCCAGCATTTT

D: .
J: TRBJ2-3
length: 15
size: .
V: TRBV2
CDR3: CASSEQGTSTDTQYF
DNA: TGTGCCAGCAGTGAACAGGGGACTAGCACAGATACGCAGTATTTT

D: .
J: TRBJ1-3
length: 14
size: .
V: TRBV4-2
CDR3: CASSPGATGNTIYF
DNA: TGTGCCAGCAGCCCTGGGGCGACAGGAAACACCATATATTTT

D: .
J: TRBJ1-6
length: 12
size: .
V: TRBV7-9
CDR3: CASAQDNSPLHF
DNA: TGTGCCAGCGCGCAGGATAATTCACCCCTCCACTTT

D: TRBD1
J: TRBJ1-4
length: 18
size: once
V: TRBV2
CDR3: CASSRLRTYGTGDEKLFF
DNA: TGTGCCAGCAGCCGACTTAGGACATATGGGACAGGCGATGAAAAACTGTTTTTT

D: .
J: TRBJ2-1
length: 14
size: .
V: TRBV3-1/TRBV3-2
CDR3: CASSQGINYNEQFF
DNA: TGTGCCAGCAGCCAAGGAATTAATTACAATGAGCAGTTCTTC

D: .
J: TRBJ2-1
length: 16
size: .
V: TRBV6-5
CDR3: CASSYRRRSSYNEQFF
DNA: TGTGCCAGCAGTTACCGTCGCAGAAGCTCCTACAATGAGCAGTTCTTC

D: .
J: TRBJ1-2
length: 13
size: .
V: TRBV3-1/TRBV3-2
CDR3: CASSQVGSYGYTF
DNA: TGTGCCAGCAGCCAAGTAGGATCCTATGGCTACACCTTC

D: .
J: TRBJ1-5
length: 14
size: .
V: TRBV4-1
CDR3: CASSQPGLGQPQHF
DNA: TGCGCCAGCAGCCAACCCGGACTGGGTCAGCCCCAGCATTTT

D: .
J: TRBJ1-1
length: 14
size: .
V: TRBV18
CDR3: CASSQQAQNTEAFF
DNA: TGTGCCAGCTCACAACAGGCCCAGAACACTGAAGCTTTCTTT

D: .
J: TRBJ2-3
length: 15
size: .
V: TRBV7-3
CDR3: CASSSTGSIADTQYF
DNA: TGTGCCAGCAGCTCCACAGGGTCTATAGCAGATACGCAGTATTTT

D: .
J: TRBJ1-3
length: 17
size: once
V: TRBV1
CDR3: CTSSLHLQGFFGNTIYF
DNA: TGCACCAGCAGCCTACACTTACAGGGGTTTTTCGGAAACACCATATATTTT

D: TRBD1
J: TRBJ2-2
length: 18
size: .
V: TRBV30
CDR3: CAWSSGAGGSSNTGELFF
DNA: TGTGCCTGGAGCTCCGGGGCAGGGGGCTCCTCGAACACCGGGGAGCTGTTTTTT

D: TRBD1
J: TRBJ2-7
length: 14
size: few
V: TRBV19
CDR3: CASSPGQSYYEQYF
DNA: TGTGCCAGTAGCCCGGGACAGTCCTACTACGAGCAGTACTTC

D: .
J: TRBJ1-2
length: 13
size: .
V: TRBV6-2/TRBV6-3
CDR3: CASSYGRGHGYTF
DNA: TGTGCCAGCAGTTACGGCAGGGGACATGGCTACACCTTC

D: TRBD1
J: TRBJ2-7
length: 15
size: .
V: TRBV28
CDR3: CASSLGQRRVNEQYF
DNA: TGTGCCAGCAGTTTGGGACAGAGAAGGGTTAACGAGCAGTACTTC

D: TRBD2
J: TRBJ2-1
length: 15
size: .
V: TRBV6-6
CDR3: CASRPTSGGASEQFF
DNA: TGTGCCAGCAGACCGACTAGCGGGGGGGCTAGTGAGCAGTTCTTC

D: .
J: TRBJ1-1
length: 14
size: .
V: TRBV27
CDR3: CASSLTGGTTEAFF
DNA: TGTGCCAGCAGTCTGACAGGAGGAACAACTGAAGCTTTCTTT

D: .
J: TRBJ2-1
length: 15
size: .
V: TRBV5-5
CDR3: CASSLVLSSYNEQFF
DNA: TGTGCCAGCAGCTTGGTGCTTAGCTCCTACAATGAGCAGTTCTTC

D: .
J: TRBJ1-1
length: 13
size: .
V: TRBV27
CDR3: CASSLSDNTEAFF
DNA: TGTGCCAGCAGTTTATCAGATAACACTGAAGCTTTCTTT

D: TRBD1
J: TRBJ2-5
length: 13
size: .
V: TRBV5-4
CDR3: CASRSGTAETQYF
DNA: TGTGCCAGCAGGTCCGGGACAGCAGAGACCCAGTACTTC

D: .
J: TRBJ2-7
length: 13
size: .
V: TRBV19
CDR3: CASSIGDWGEQYF
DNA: TGTGCCAGTAGTATCGGGGACTGGGGAGAGCAGTACTTC

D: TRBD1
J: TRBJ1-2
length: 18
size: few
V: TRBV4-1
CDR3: CASSLSGTGILNKNGYTF
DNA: TGCGCCAGCAGCCTTTCCGGGACAGGCATACTGAACAAGAATGGCTACACCTTC

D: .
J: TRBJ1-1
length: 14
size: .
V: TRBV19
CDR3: CASSLGSANTEAFF
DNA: TGTGCCAGTAGTCTCGGCAGTGCGAACACTGAAGCTTTCTTT

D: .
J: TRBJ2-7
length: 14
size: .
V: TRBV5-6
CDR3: CASSLAQVRYEQYF
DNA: TGTGCCAGCAGCTTGGCACAGGTTAGATACGAGCAGTACTTC

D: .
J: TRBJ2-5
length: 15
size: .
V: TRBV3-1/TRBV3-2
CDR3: CASSRYPGERETQYF
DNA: TGTGCCAGCAGCCGCTACCCGGGGGAAAGGGAGACCCAGTACTTC

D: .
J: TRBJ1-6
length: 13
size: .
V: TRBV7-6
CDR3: CASSLEVEGALHF
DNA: TGTGCCAGCAGCCTAGAGGTGGAGGGGGCCCTCCACTTT

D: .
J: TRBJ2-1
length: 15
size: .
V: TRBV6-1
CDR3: CASSERQGLRNEQFF
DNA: TGTGCCAGCAGTGAAAGACAGGGACTTCGCAATGAGCAGTTCTTC

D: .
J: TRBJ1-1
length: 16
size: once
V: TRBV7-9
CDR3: CASSSLVSRMNTEAFF
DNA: TGTGCCAGCAGCTCCCTTGTCAGTCGCATGAACACTGAAGCTTTCTTT

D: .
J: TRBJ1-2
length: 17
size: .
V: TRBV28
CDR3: CASSPPPTGGGFYGYTF
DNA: TGTGCCAGCAGTCCTCCCCCCACTGGGGGGGGGTTCTATGGCTACACCTTC

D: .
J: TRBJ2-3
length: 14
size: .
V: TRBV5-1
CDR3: CASSSTTSTDTQYF
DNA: TGCGCCAGCAGCTCGACTACTAGTACAGATACGCAGTATTTT

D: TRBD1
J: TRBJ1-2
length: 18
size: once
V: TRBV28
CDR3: CASSSDRDRGNRNYGYTF
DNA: TGTGCCAGCAGTTCAGACCGGGACAGGGGGAATCGTAACTATGGCTACACCTTC

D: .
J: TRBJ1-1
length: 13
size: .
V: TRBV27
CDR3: CASSPSWGTEAFF
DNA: TGTGCCAGCAGTCCCTCATGGGGAACTGAAGCTTTCTTT